The 30 T cell receptor beta chains reported below all come from one sample, sequenced in a study of shared clonotypes between healthy human individuals. Produced via immunoSEQ multiplex PCR; TCRdb's table is partial and in-frame only. The top ten hold 0.3% to 0.4% of the sample, which has roughly 2.2 million clones, around 93% seen once. Sequenced input: naive CD4+ T cells from PBMCs. Subset indicated: CD45RA+ positively selected. The origin of the receptors is a man aged 18 to 30 in good health. Some clones in this sample may be carry-over from other donors' samples.

The chain joins TRBV5-1 to TRBJ2-1; D may be TRBD2 (5 bases). The germline CDR1 and CDR2 sequences are SGHRS and YFSETQ. Trimming pared 3 bases from V and 5 bases from J, leaving 9 bases between. CDR3 length: 13 residues. CDR3 nucleotides: TGCGCCAGCAGCTCTCGGGGTGACAATGAGCAGTTCTTC. This encodes CASSSRGDNEQFF.

The J gene is TRBJ1-1, the V gene TRBV18; no clear D gene. The germline V gene encodes CDR1 KGHSH and CDR2 LQKENI. V was cut by 3 bases and J by 1 base, with 15 bases left in between. The CDR3 sequence is 16 residues long. The DNA for the CDR3 is TGTGCCAGCTCACCTCCCCTGTGGGATTCGAACACTGAAGCTTTCTTT. Its translation: CASSPPLWDSNTEAFF.

The genes are TRBV6-5 and TRBJ2-1, with 7 bases matching TRBD1. V lost 6 bases and J lost 8; bases outside the gene matches: 7. This CDR3 has 13 residues. Germline V gene lookup returns CDR1 MNHEY and CDR2 SVGAGI. CDR3: CASSLTTGDEQFF. The DNA for the CDR3 is TGTGCCAGCAGCTTAACCACAGGGGATGAGCAGTTCTTC.

The DNA for the CDR3 is TGTGCCAGCACCATTAGCGGAGACTCCTACAATGAGCAGTTCTTC. The encoded protein is CASTISGDSYNEQFF. J is TRBJ2-1 and V is TRBV5-4; possible D gene TRBD2, 6 bases. The CDR3 sequence is 15 residues long. V was trimmed by 6 bases and J by 0 bases, leaving 13 bases between them. Germline CDR1 reads SGHNT; CDR2 reads YYREEE (reference sequence).

J is TRBJ2-2 and V is TRBV4-2; no definite D call. V was pared by 5 bases and J by 2 bases, with 6 bases between. Germline V gene lookup returns CDR1 LGHNA and CDR2 YNFKEQ. CDR3 length: 13 residues. CDR3 nucleotide sequence: TGTGCCAGCAGCTCATCTAACACCGGGGAGCTGTTTTTT. Translation gives CASSSSNTGELFF.

The chain links TRBV6-6 to TRBJ1-5; no clear D. This CDR3 is 15 amino acids long. CDR1 MNHNY and CDR2 SVGAGI come from the germline V gene (reference sequence). V was clipped by 6 bases and J by 2 bases, with 14 bases between them. The CDR3 coding sequence is TGTGCCAGCAGAGCCGAGGGAAGTGGCAATCAGCCCCAGCATTTT. The encoded protein is CASRAEGSGNQPQHF.

The V and J genes are TRBV7-3 and TRBJ2-2; 9 nucleotides match TRBD2. V lost 0 bases to trimming and J lost 8 bases; unmatched junction nucleotides: 7. This CDR3 has 16 residues. Germline CDR1 SGHTA, CDR2 FQGTGA. CDR3 sequence reads: CASSLTGGRAQGELFF. CDR3 nucleotides: TGTGCCAGCAGCTTAACTGGCGGGAGGGCCCAGGGGGAGCTGTTTTTT.

V is TRBV28 and J is TRBJ1-3, with 7 bases matching TRBD1. There are 18 residues in the CDR3. Looked up from germline, CDR1 is MDHEN and CDR2 is SYDVKM. V shed 2 bases and J 1 base; nucleotides not matched to a gene: 11. The CDR3 here is CASSLRPGGVVSGNTIYF. For the CDR3, the DNA is TGTGCCAGCAGTTTAAGGCCAGGGGGAGTAGTGTCTGGAAACACCATATATTTT.

Only one count was recorded for this clone. V and J are TRBV9 and TRBJ2-1; a possible D gene is TRBD1 (7 bases). The CDR3 sequence is 16 residues long. The V gene lost 0 bases and the J gene lost 2 bases, with 12 bases spanning the gap. CDR1 SGDLS and CDR2 YYNGEE come from the germline V gene. The CDR3 sequence: CASSVVRGEAYNEQFF. CDR3 bases: TGTGCCAGCAGCGTAGTCAGGGGGGAGGCCTACAATGAGCAGTTCTTC.

This clone was seen a handful of times. The CDR3 nucleotides are TGTGCCAGCAGCTTGGAGAGGATGAACACTGAAGCTTTCTTT. It is translated as CASSLERMNTEAFF. The chain employs TRBV7-9 and TRBJ1-1, with unresolved D. Germline assignment: CDR1 SEHNR and CDR2 FQNEAQ (reference sequence). The CDR3 is 14 amino acids. V was trimmed by 3 bases and J by 0 bases, leaving 8 bases between them.

Notes on this clone: The sample holds other DNA sequences that translate to the same CDR3. This chain joins TRBV5-4 and TRBJ1-1, with D unclear. With 0 bases removed from V and 4 bases from J, the gap between germline ends came to 10 bases. CDR3 size: 14 residues. Germline CDR1 reads SGHNT; CDR2 reads YYREEE (reference sequence). CDR3 in amino acids: CASSLDQASTEAFF. Written as DNA, the CDR3 is TGTGCCAGCAGCTTGGACCAAGCGAGCACTGAAGCTTTCTTT.

This chain joins TRBV30 and TRBJ1-5; D might be TRBD1 (6 bases). Trimming cost V 0 bases and J 6 bases, with 15 bases left between them. This CDR3 comprises 15 residues. Germline lookup yields CDR1 GTSNPN and CDR2 SVGIG (reference sequence). CDR3 sequence: CAWSVDREGGQPQHF. In nucleotides, the CDR3 is TGTGCCTGGAGTGTAGATAGGGAAGGGGGTCAGCCCCAGCATTTT.

In its sample, this clone was seen a few times. J is TRBJ2-7 and V is TRBV5-1; D is possibly TRBD2 (6 bases). This CDR3 region has 15 residues. Germline V gene sequence: CDR1 SGHRS, CDR2 YFSETQ. The V and J ends lost 1 base and 4 bases respectively, with 15 bases between them. This CDR3 is CASSLTGVGFYEQYF. Here the CDR3 DNA reads TGCGCCAGCAGCTTGACGGGAGTGGGTTTTTACGAGCAGTACTTC.

The rearrangement links TRBV27 to TRBJ2-3; D not resolved. This CDR3 is built from 13 residues. V dropped 3 bases and J dropped 2 bases, with 6 bases sitting between them. Germline values: CDR1 MNHEY, CDR2 SMNVEV (reference sequence). CDR3 sequence reads: CASSFTPTDTQYF. For the CDR3, the DNA is TGTGCCAGCAGTTTCACCCCCACAGATACGCAGTATTTT.

The J gene is TRBJ2-2, the V gene TRBV19, with 7 bases fitting TRBD2. The CDR3 sequence is 14 residues long. From germline, CDR1 is LNHDA and CDR2 SQIVND (reference sequence). J was trimmed by 2 bases and V by 7 bases; bases with no gene match: 4. DNA of the CDR3: TGTGCCAGTACGCGGGGGACTAACACCGGGGAGCTGTTTTTT. It translates to CASTRGTNTGELFF.

This clone was detected only once. The chain is built from TRBV11-1 and TRBJ2-1, with 8 bases identical to TRBD2. Germline V gene data show CDR1 as SGHAT and CDR2 as FQDESV (reference sequence). This CDR3 spans 14 amino acids. V lost 3 bases to trimming and J lost 10 bases; unmatched junction nucleotides: 8. CDR3: CASSFREGRGEQFF. Written as DNA, the CDR3 is TGTGCCAGCAGCTTCCGGGAGGGCCGGGGAGAGCAGTTCTTC.

The V call is TRBV2, the J call TRBJ2-7; D is undetermined. CDR1 and CDR2 (germline): SNHLY, FYNNEI. The V and J ends lost 0 bases and 4 bases respectively, with 10 bases between them. The CDR3 has 14 amino acids. The CDR3 is CASSEAGIRYEQYF. CDR3 in DNA: TGTGCCAGCAGTGAAGCTGGGATCAGGTACGAGCAGTACTTC.

To note about this clone: The same CDR3 is also encoded by other DNA sequences in this sample. V and J are TRBV7-3 and TRBJ2-2; D is uncertain. The length of the CDR3 is 12 residues. CDR1 is SGHTA and CDR2 is FQGTGA in the germline V gene. V was clipped by 5 bases and J by 5 bases, with 6 bases between them. CDR3 sequence reads: CASSPSTGELFF. CDR3 in DNA: TGTGCCAGCAGCCCGTCAACCGGGGAGCTGTTTTTT.

In the case of this clone: Other DNA sequences in this sample translate to the same CDR3. The chain has TRBV5-1 and TRBJ2-7; TRBD1 aligns across 7 bases. Germline CDR1 SGHRS, CDR2 YFSETQ. Unmatched junction bases numbered 2, after V lost 2 bases and J lost 3 bases. CDR3 size: 13 residues. The CDR3 protein is CASSFTGDYEQYF. The CDR3 DNA reads TGCGCCAGCAGCTTCACAGGGGACTACGAGCAGTACTTC. Filled out from reference TRBV5-1 and TRBJ2-7, the complete variable domain reads KAGVTQTPRYLIKTRGQQVTLSCSPISGHRSVSWYQQTPGQGLQFLFEYFSETQRNKGNFPGRFSGRQFSNSRSEMNVSTLELGDSALYLCASSFTGDYEQYFGPGTRLTVT.

Turning to this clone: Other DNA sequences in the same sample also yield this CDR3. The genes are TRBV18 and TRBJ2-3, with 13 bases matching TRBD2. Germline loops: CDR1 KGHSH, CDR2 LQKENI. This CDR3 contains 15 residues. J lost 4 bases, V lost 3 bases, and 1 base had no gene match. DNA of the CDR3: TGTGCCAGCTCACCCGGACTAGCGGGGGCAGATACGCAGTATTTT. Translation gives CASSPGLAGADTQYF.

Turning to this clone: This CDR3 is also generated by other DNA sequences in the sample. The V call is TRBV18, the J call TRBJ2-5, with D perhaps assigned TRBD1 or TRBD2 (5 bases each). V lost 2 bases and J lost 5, with 15 bases in between. CDR1 is KGHSH and CDR2 is LQKENI in the germline V gene. The CDR3 contains 15 residues. The CDR3 sequence: CASSPGTSGRETQYF. For the CDR3, the DNA is TGTGCCAGCTCACCAGGGACCTCCGGAAGGGAGACCCAGTACTTC. The full variable domain, rest sourced from reference TRBV18 and TRBJ2-5, is NAGVMQNPRHLVRRRGQEARLRCSPMKGHSHVYWYRQLPEEGLKFMVYLQKENIIDESGMPKERFSAEFPKEGPSILRIQQVVRGDSAAYFCASSPGTSGRETQYFGPGTRLLVL.

V and J are TRBV19 and TRBJ1-1; D unclear. V lost 5 bases, J lost 5 bases, and 18 bases lay in between. The CDR3 runs to 15 residues. The germline V gene encodes CDR1 LNHDA and CDR2 SQIVND (reference sequence). The CDR3 coding sequence is TGTGCCAGTAGTCCACCTCCACCGAAGTTGACTGAAGCTTTCTTT. Translating gives CASSPPPPKLTEAFF.

The gene calls are TRBV11-2 and TRBJ2-5; D remains ambiguous. This CDR3 has 13 residues. Between the trimmed V and J ends, which lost 5 bases and 2 bases, there was a span of 9 bases. The germline CDR1 and CDR2 sequences are SGHAT and FQNNGV. CDR3 in amino acids: CASSPGRQETQYF. Here the CDR3 DNA reads TGTGCCAGCAGCCCCGGAAGACAAGAGACCCAGTACTTC.

V usage is TRBV7-2 and J usage is TRBJ2-5; TRBD2 aligns across 12 bases. This CDR3 is built from 19 residues. The V and J ends lost 0 bases and 2 bases, in that order; junction bases with no gene match: 10. Germline loops: CDR1 SGHTA, CDR2 FQGNSA. The CDR3 coding sequence is TGTGCCAGCAGCTTAGCGCAGTACACTAGCGGGAGGCCTCAAGAGACCCAGTACTTC. Its translation: CASSLAQYTSGRPQETQYF.

This chain uses TRBV7-3 with TRBJ2-1; 8 bases map to TRBD2. CDR3 length equals 15 residues. Per the germline V gene, CDR1 is SGHTA and CDR2 is FQGTGA. With 2 bases clipped from V and 9 bases from J, the junction kept 9 bases outside the gene matches. CDR3 DNA: TGTGCCAGCAGCTTAGAGTCTAGCGGGTTAAGTGAGCAGTTCTTC. Protein sequence: CASSLESSGLSEQFF.

The rearrangement joins TRBV6-5 to TRBJ2-6, with no clear D. Germline V CDR1 and CDR2: MNHEY, SVGAGI. V dropped 10 bases and J dropped 0 bases, with 7 bases sitting between them. There are 13 residues in the CDR3. CDR3 bases: TGTGCCATCCGTACCTCTGGGGCCAACGTCCTGACTTTC. It is translated as CAIRTSGANVLTF.

V gene TRBV18 combines with J gene TRBJ2-5, with TRBD1 matching 10 bases. V was pared by 3 bases and J by 1 base, with 8 bases of the junction left unmatched. Germline CDR1 and CDR2: KGHSH and LQKENI. The CDR3 totals 17 residues. The CDR3 spells CASSPGPRTGGQETQYF. The CDR3 DNA is TGTGCCAGCTCACCGGGCCCCCGGACAGGGGGCCAAGAGACCCAGTACTTC.

The chain joins TRBV10-3 to TRBJ2-7; TRBD2 aligns across 11 bases. The V gene end was trimmed by 3 bases and the J gene end by 7 bases; junction bases not matched to a gene: 8. The CDR3 loop spans 15 amino acids. Germline V lookup: CDR1 ENHRY, CDR2 SYGVKD. The CDR3 reads CAISETSGSRGEQYF. For the CDR3, the DNA is TGTGCCATCAGTGAAACTAGCGGGAGCCGAGGAGAGCAGTACTTC.

The sample holds one count of this clone. The chain links TRBV9 to TRBJ2-2; possibly TRBD1 for D (6 bases). V was shortened by 3 bases and J by 4 bases, with 19 bases between the two germline ends. There are 17 residues in the CDR3. In germline, CDR1 is SGDLS, CDR2 YYNGEE. In DNA form, the CDR3 reads TGTGCCAGCAGCGCCAAGCGTGGGGGCTTGGGCACCGGGGAGCTGTTTTTT. Translated, it gives CASSAKRGGLGTGELFF.

The rearrangement uses TRBV5-1 and TRBJ2-1; a weak D match, TRBD1 (5 bases). The V and J ends lost 0 bases and 5 bases respectively, with 15 bases between them. Germline assignment: CDR1 SGHRS and CDR2 YFSETQ. The CDR3 extends over 16 amino acids. DNA of the CDR3: TGCGCCAGCAGCTTGGGGGTAGGGGCAGCAAACAATGAGCAGTTCTTC. Protein product: CASSLGVGAANNEQFF.